A selection of T cell receptor beta chains follows, all from one sample in a study of blood T cell repertoires in COVID-19. Generated by immunoSEQ multiplex PCR, the TCRdb table keeps only in-frame clones and is missing some. The table shows around 160,000 clones, with just over 90% occurring only once. Sequencing was done on a sample of peripheral blood. Receptor source: a man in his late teens or twenties with acute or convalescent COVID-19. The CDR3 runs from the conserved cysteine through the conserved F or W. The D gene is left open where the match is weak. Expanded clones are given a class, and other clones once, few, many or no size at all.

V gene,clone size,J gene,D gene,CDR3 DNA,CDR3 protein
TRBV10-2,-,TRBJ1-6,TRBD1,TGCGCCAGCAGTGAGGTGACCCCGGGACAGGGCCCTAGGGCCCTCCACTTT,CASSEVTPGQGPRALHF
TRBV7-7,-,TRBJ2-3,-,TGTGCCAGCAGCTCCAATCTCGGGACTGCCGATACGCAGTATTTT,CASSSNLGTADTQYF
TRBV30,-,TRBJ2-1,TRBD2,TGTGCCTGGGGCAGCGGGGGGGGTGTAACGGGGAATGAGCAGTTCTTC,CAWGSGGGVTGNEQFF
TRBV5-1,-,TRBJ1-2,-,TGCGCCAGCACCCGGGACTCCATACAAGGCTATGGCTACACCTTC,CASTRDSIQGYGYTF
TRBV5-1,-,TRBJ2-5,-,TGCGCCAGCGGCCGGAGGGCAGGACAAGAGACCCAGTACTTC,CASGRRAGQETQYF
TRBV30,-,TRBJ1-2,TRBD1,TGTGCCTCTCTGGGGATGACAGGGGCCTTCTATGGCTACACCTTC,CASLGMTGAFYGYTF
TRBV30,-,TRBJ2-2,TRBD2,TGTGCCTGGAGTGGTCTAGCGGGGGAGAACACCGGGGAGCTGTTTTTT,CAWSGLAGENTGELFF
TRBV3-1/TRBV3-2,-,TRBJ2-1,-,TGTGCCAGCACTAAGGGGGCTAGCGTGTACAATGAGCAGTTCTTC,CASTKGASVYNEQFF
TRBV18,-,TRBJ1-2,-,TGTGCCAGCTCACCCCTGGAGAACTATGGCTACACCTTC,CASSPLENYGYTF
TRBV2,-,TRBJ1-3,TRBD1,TGTGCCAGCAGTCCGCCGGGACAGGGTTCTGGAAACACCATATATTTT,CASSPPGQGSGNTIYF
TRBV7-9,-,TRBJ2-1,-,TGTGCCAGCAGCTTCGTGGACAGTGAATTCTTC,CASSFVDSEFF
TRBV6-1,-,TRBJ1-2,-,TGTGCCAGCAGTGATCATATTGGGCGTGGCTACACCTTC,CASSDHIGRGYTF
TRBV6-1,-,TRBJ1-5,-,TGTGCCAGCAGTGAAAGGTTCGGCTCGGGGGGGCTTAGCCAGCCCCAGCATTTT,CASSERFGSGGLSQPQHF
TRBV9,-,TRBJ2-1,TRBD2,TGTGCCAGCAGCGTAGGACGGACTAGCGCGATGAATGAGCAGTTCTTC,CASSVGRTSAMNEQFF
TRBV6-6,-,TRBJ2-2,-,TGTGCCAGCTGGGAGACAGGCACCGGGGAGCTGTTTTTT,CASWETGTGELFF
TRBV27,-,TRBJ2-1,TRBD1,TGTGCCAGCAGTTCCAGGGAATTTGGGACAGGGGACAGCAATGAGCAGTTCTTC,CASSSREFGTGDSNEQFF
TRBV2,-,TRBJ1-2,TRBD1,TGTGCCAGCAGGGGACAGGGGGCAAACTATGGCTACACCTTC,CASRGQGANYGYTF
TRBV10-3,-,TRBJ1-1,-,TGTGCCATCAGTGGGGGGAGGGGGATGAACACTGAAGCTTTCTTT,CAISGGRGMNTEAFF
TRBV10-3,-,TRBJ1-5,-,TGTGCCATCCCCACACTTTTATCACAGAGAACCGTGTTAGGGCCCCAGCATTTT,CAIPTLLSQRTVLGPQHF
TRBV25-1,-,TRBJ2-5,-,TGTGCCAGCAGTGAATATCGACTAGGCGGGACCCAGTACTTC,CASSEYRLGGTQYF
TRBV13,-,TRBJ1-2,-,TGTGCCAGCAGCGGGCGGGGTTCTAACTATGGCTACACCTTC,CASSGRGSNYGYTF
TRBV6-1,-,TRBJ2-1,-,TGTGCCAGCAGTGAAGGAGTCAGGGGGGAGGATGAGCAGTTCTTC,CASSEGVRGEDEQFF
TRBV5-1,-,TRBJ2-1,TRBD2,TGCGCCAGCAGCTCCGGGACTAGCGCTTACAATGAGCAGTTCTTC,CASSSGTSAYNEQFF
TRBV5-1,-,TRBJ2-1,TRBD1,TGCGCCAGCAGCTCGGGACAGGGGACTTACAATGAGCAGTTCTTC,CASSSGQGTYNEQFF
TRBV9,few,TRBJ1-2,TRBD1,TGTGCCAGCAGCCCTCGGGACAGCATGAACTATGGCTACACCTTC,CASSPRDSMNYGYTF
TRBV19,-,TRBJ2-2,-,TGTGCCAGCAGGGTCGGCACCGGGGAGCTGTTTTTT,CASRVGTGELFF
TRBV9,-,TRBJ1-5,TRBD1,TGTGCCAGCAGCGCGGGACAGGGCAATCAGCCCCAGCATTTT,CASSAGQGNQPQHF
TRBV10-1,-,TRBJ2-2,TRBD2,TGCGCCAGCAGTGATGGGAGGGCCGGGGAGCTGTTTTTT,CASSDGRAGELFF
TRBV27,-,TRBJ2-7,-,TGTGCCAGCAGTTTACATCAGGGGACCTACGAGCAGTACTTC,CASSLHQGTYEQYF
TRBV5-1,-,TRBJ2-1,-,TGCGCCAGCAGCGGGAGGAACAATGAGCAGTTCTTC,CASSGRNNEQFF
TRBV21-1,-,TRBJ2-2,-,TGTGCCAGCAGCAAGGGCGGGAGGGCCCTCGCCGGGGAGCTGTTTTTT,CASSKGGRALAGELFF
TRBV15,few,TRBJ2-3,TRBD2,TGTGCCACCAGCAGAGAAGGTTTGCGGGAGGGCCGGCGAGGCACAGATACGCAGTATTTT,CATSREGLREGRRGTDTQYF
TRBV20-1,-,TRBJ2-7,-,TGCAGTGCTAGCGGAGACTACGAGCAGTACTTC,CSASGDYEQYF
TRBV5-1,-,TRBJ2-5,-,TGCGCCAGCAGCTTGGAGGGACACCGACAAGAGACCCAGTACTTC,CASSLEGHRQETQYF
TRBV5-1,-,TRBJ2-7,-,TGCGCCAGCAGCTTGGCCAAGGCAGGAACGGGGGAGCAGTACTTC,CASSLAKAGTGEQYF
TRBV2,-,TRBJ1-2,-,TGTGCCAGCAGTGATCAGCGGTCTAACTATGGCTACACCTTC,CASSDQRSNYGYTF
TRBV3-1/TRBV3-2,-,TRBJ1-2,-,TGTGCCAGCAGCCTTCCCGGGGCGGGGCATGGCTACACCTTC,CASSLPGAGHGYTF
TRBV5-4,-,TRBJ2-5,-,TGTGCCAGCAGCTTGGCCAGGGGACAAGAGACCCAGTACTTC,CASSLARGQETQYF
TRBV5-1,-,TRBJ1-1,-,TGCGCCAGCAGCGTGTCACGGGGGGGACTTGCATCCTACACTGAAGCTTTCTTT,CASSVSRGGLASYTEAFF
TRBV21-1,-,TRBJ1-5,-,TGTGCCAGCAGCAAAACACAGCATAGCAATCAGCCCCAGCATTTT,CASSKTQHSNQPQHF
TRBV9,once,TRBJ1-2,-,TGTGCCAGCAGCGTAAAGCCCTATGGCTACACCTTC,CASSVKPYGYTF
TRBV14,-,TRBJ1-1,TRBD1,TGTGCCAGCAGCCAAGATCTCCCCTTTAGACAGGGGCCTCAAGCTTTCTTT,CASSQDLPFRQGPQAFF
TRBV6-5,once,TRBJ2-6,-,TGTGCCAGCAGTTACTCGACGGGGTCTGGGGCCAACGTCCTGACTTTC,CASSYSTGSGANVLTF
TRBV11-2,-,TRBJ2-5,-,TGTGCCAGCAGCGATTTCAGGGGTGTCGAGACCCAGTACTTC,CASSDFRGVETQYF
TRBV6-5,-,TRBJ1-1,-,TGTGCCAGCAGTTTAATAGGGGTTGACACTGAAGCTTTCTTT,CASSLIGVDTEAFF